These 15 T cell receptor beta chains were all obtained from the same sample, sequenced in a study of T cell clones after liver transplantation. Generated by immunoSEQ multiplex PCR, the TCRdb table keeps only in-frame clones and is missing some. The sample includes roughly 100,000 clones, approximately 78% of them seen just once. Specimen: CD4+ T cells from blood, collected before liver transplant. All receptors derive from a human donor who received a liver transplant.

The chain combines TRBV9 with TRBJ2-1; D may be TRBD1 or TRBD2 (5 bases each). V gave up 3 bases and J gave up 4 bases, with 23 bases separating them. Germline V CDR1 and CDR2: SGDLS, YYNGEE. This CDR3 has 18 residues. The CDR3 sequence is CASSAGSPGASLYNEQFF. DNA of the CDR3: TGTGCCAGCAGCGCCGGAAGCCCCGGGGCTAGCCTGTACAATGAGCAGTTCTTC.

This clone has only one observation. The rearrangement links TRBV18 to TRBJ1-5, with unresolved D. With 5 bases removed from V and 1 base from J, the gap between germline ends came to 9 bases. In germline, CDR1 is KGHSH, CDR2 LQKENI. This CDR3 has 14 amino acids. The CDR3 DNA reads TGTGCCAGCTCAGCCGGGCCAAGCAATCAGCCCCAGCATTTT. It specifies CASSAGPSNQPQHF.

The gene calls are TRBV9 and TRBJ2-3, with D possibly TRBD1 on 6 matching bases. The V gene's germline CDR1 is SGDLS and CDR2 YYNGEE. Deletions cut 4 bases from V and 2 bases from J, with 20 bases between. This CDR3 has 17 amino acids. The CDR3 protein is CASSSLRGSQSTDTQYF. The CDR3 DNA reads as TGTGCCAGCAGCTCCCTCAGGGGATCCCAGTCCACAGATACGCAGTATTTT.

V usage is TRBV6-1 and J usage is TRBJ2-3; 11 bases align to TRBD2. V trimming: 3 bases; J trimming: 0 bases; junction bases outside the gene matches: 11. The CDR3 consists of 19 residues. Germline CDR1 reads MNHNS; CDR2 reads SASEGT. The CDR3 DNA sequence: TGTGCCAGCAGTGAGGAATTAGCGGGAGGGCCAAGAAGCACAGATACGCAGTATTTT. Protein product: CASSEELAGGPRSTDTQYF.

The chain joins TRBV7-2 to TRBJ1-1; no reliable D call. CDR1 and CDR2 from the germline V gene are SGHTA and FQGNSA. CDR3 length: 15 residues. Trimming took off 7 bases at V and 2 bases at J, with 17 bases between the two ends. CDR3 in amino acids: CASTSRRAENTEAFF. DNA of the CDR3: TGTGCCAGCACCTCCCGTCGGGCAGAAAACACTGAAGCTTTCTTT.

V and J are TRBV19 and TRBJ2-7; D is possibly TRBD2 (5 bases). The CDR3 is made up of 14 amino acids. Looked up from germline, CDR1 is LNHDA and CDR2 is SQIVND (reference sequence). The V end was cut by 6 bases, the J end by 2 bases, with 14 bases between. The CDR3 DNA follows: TGTGCCAGTAGCCACGAGCTAGCTCCCTACGAGCAGTACTTC. Translating gives CASSHELAPYEQYF.

This chain links TRBV10-3 with TRBJ2-1; weak D call: TRBD2 (5 bases). With 5 bases removed from V and 8 bases from J, the gap between germline ends came to 22 bases. The CDR3 spans 16 residues. Germline V gene data show CDR1 as ENHRY and CDR2 as SYGVKD. This CDR3 reads CAISPAGLDLGYEQFF. CDR3 DNA sequence: TGTGCCATCAGTCCGGCTGGACTCGATCTAGGGTATGAGCAGTTCTTC.

V gene TRBV7-2 combines with J gene TRBJ1-2, with 7 positions matching TRBD1. The CDR3 spans 13 residues. Germline trimming cut 2 bases from V and 8 bases from J; bases unmatched to any gene: 5. Germline CDR1 SGHTA, CDR2 FQGNSA. The CDR3 sequence is CASSLTRQGGYTF. The DNA for the CDR3 is TGTGCCAGCAGCTTAACCCGACAGGGAGGCTACACCTTC.

V is TRBV18 and J is TRBJ2-4; TRBD1 matches 9 bases. Losses at the gene ends were 2 bases for V and 4 bases for J; bases not matched to a gene: 3. Germline CDR1 and CDR2: KGHSH and LQKENI. The CDR3 covers 15 residues. The CDR3 loop reads CASSPRDRVKNIQYF. The CDR3 DNA reads as TGTGCCAGCTCACCAAGGGACAGGGTAAAAAACATTCAGTACTTC.

CDR3 DNA sequence: TGTGCCAGTACCGCCAACAGGGCAGGCAACTACGAGCAGTACTTC. It encodes CASTANRAGNYEQYF. The chain employs TRBV19 and TRBJ2-7, with D tentatively TRBD1 (6 bases). CDR1 and CDR2 (germline): LNHDA, SQIVND (reference sequence). Trimming pared 7 bases from V and 3 bases from J, leaving 19 bases between. The CDR3 is 15 residues long.

This clone was found many times. The J gene is TRBJ1-1, the V gene TRBV7-9, with D unresolved. The germline V gene encodes CDR1 SEHNR and CDR2 FQNEAQ (reference sequence). The CDR3 consists of 13 residues. V lost 5 bases and J lost 3, with 10 bases in between. The chain's CDR3 is CASSLERDTEAFF. CDR3 DNA: TGTGCCAGCAGCCTCGAGAGGGACACTGAAGCTTTCTTT.

The rearrangement links TRBV25-1 to TRBJ2-5, with TRBD2 matching 14 bases. Germline V gene data show CDR1 as MGHDK and CDR2 as SYGVNS. V shed 11 bases and J 4 bases; nucleotides not matched to a gene: 12. The CDR3 extends over 16 amino acids. CDR3 loop: CASGPTSGGAGETQYF. In nucleotides, the CDR3 is TGTGCCTCCGGACCGACTAGCGGGGGGGCGGGAGAGACCCAGTACTTC.

This clone was seen only once. J is TRBJ1-3 and V is TRBV9; 10 positions match TRBD1. CDR3 length equals 16 residues. V dropped 4 bases and J dropped 3; count of bases not matched to a gene: 7. Germline V lookup: CDR1 SGDLS, CDR2 YYNGEE. The CDR3 reads CASSPTTGGNGNTIYF. In nucleotides, the CDR3 is TGTGCCAGCAGCCCCACGACAGGGGGCAATGGAAACACCATATATTTT.

The chain is built from TRBV19 and TRBJ2-4, with 10 bases lining up with TRBD1. Germline-derived CDR1 and CDR2 are LNHDA and SQIVND (reference sequence). The V segment lost 5 bases and the J segment 1 base; nucleotides outside the gene matches: 5. The CDR3 sequence is 16 residues long. The CDR3 loop is CASSVGQGMAKNIQYF. CDR3 DNA: TGTGCCAGTAGTGTGGGACAGGGGATGGCCAAAAACATTCAGTACTTC.

The rearrangement joins TRBV5-1 to TRBJ1-3; TRBD1 matches 8 bases. The CDR3 has 17 residues. From germline, CDR1 is SGHRS and CDR2 YFSETQ. The J segment lost 0 bases and the V segment lost 4 bases, leaving 9 bases of the junction unmatched. The DNA of the CDR3 is TGCGCCAGCAGCCCCGACAGGGGATCCAGCTCTGGAAACACCATATATTTT. As protein: CASSPDRGSSSGNTIYF.